The T cell receptor (beta chain) described here comes from a study of shared clonotypes between healthy human individuals. Each sorted subset replicate got 200 ng genomic DNA, tens of thousands of genomes. TCRdb's table, derived via immunoSEQ multiplex PCR, lists solely in-frame clones and lacks some. Of about 980,000 clones in the sample, over 60% were seen once. The CDR3 contains 14 residues. In germline, CDR1 is SQVTM, CDR2 ANQGSEA. Unmatched junction bases numbered 6, after V lost 4 bases and J lost 2 bases. The chain couples TRBV29-1 to TRBJ2-7; TRBD2 aligns across 9 bases. Material for sequencing was memory CD4+ T cells sorted from blood. Specified subset: CD45RA-negative fraction. The sequence came from a man in his late teens or twenties in good health. CDR3: CSVVLAGLAYEQYF. In DNA form, the CDR3 reads TGCAGCGTTGTCCTAGCGGGGTTGGCCTACGAGCAGTACTTC.